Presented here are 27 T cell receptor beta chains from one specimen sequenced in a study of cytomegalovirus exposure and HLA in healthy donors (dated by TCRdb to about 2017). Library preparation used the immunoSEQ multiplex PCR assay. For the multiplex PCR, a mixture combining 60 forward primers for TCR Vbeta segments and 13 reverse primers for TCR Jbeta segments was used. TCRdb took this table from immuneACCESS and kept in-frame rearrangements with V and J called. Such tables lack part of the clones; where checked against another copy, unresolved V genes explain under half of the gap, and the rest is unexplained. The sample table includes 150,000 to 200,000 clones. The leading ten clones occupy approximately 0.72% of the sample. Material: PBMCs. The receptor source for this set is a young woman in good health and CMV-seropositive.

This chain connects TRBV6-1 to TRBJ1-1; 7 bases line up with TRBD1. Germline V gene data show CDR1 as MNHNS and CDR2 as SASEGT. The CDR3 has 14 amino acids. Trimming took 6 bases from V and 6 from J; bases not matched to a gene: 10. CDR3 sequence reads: CASRLGAGGSEAFF. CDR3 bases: TGTGCCAGCAGGCTAGGGGCAGGGGGGTCTGAAGCTTTCTTT.

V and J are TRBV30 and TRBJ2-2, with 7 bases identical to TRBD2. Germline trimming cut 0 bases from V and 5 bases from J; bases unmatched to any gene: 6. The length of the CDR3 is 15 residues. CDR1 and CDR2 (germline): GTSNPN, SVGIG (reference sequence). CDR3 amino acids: CAWSVTSAATGELFF. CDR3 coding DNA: TGTGCCTGGAGTGTTACTAGCGCGGCTACCGGGGAGCTGTTTTTT.

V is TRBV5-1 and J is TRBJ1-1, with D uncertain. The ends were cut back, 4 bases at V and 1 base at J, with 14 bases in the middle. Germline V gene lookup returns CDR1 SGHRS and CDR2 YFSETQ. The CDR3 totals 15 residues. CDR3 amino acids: CASSLQALGNTEAFF. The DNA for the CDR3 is TGCGCCAGCAGCCTACAAGCACTAGGGAACACTGAAGCTTTCTTT. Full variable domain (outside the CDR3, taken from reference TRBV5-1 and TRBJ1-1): KAGVTQTPRYLIKTRGQQVTLSCSPISGHRSVSWYQQTPGQGLQFLFEYFSETQRNKGNFPGRFSGRQFSNSRSEMNVSTLELGDSALYLCASSLQALGNTEAFFGQGTRLTVV.

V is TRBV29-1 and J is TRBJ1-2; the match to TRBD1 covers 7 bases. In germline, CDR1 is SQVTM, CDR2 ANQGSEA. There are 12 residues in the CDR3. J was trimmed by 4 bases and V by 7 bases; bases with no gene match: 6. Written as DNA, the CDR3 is TGCAGCGCCAAGACAGGGATCTATGGCTACACCTTC. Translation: CSAKTGIYGYTF.

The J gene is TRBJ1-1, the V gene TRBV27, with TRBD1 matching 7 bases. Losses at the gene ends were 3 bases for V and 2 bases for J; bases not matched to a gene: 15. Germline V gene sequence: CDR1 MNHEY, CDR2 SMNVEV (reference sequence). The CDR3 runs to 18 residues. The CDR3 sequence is CASSFRETGLLGNTEAFF. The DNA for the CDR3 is TGTGCCAGCAGTTTTAGGGAGACAGGGTTATTGGGAAACACTGAAGCTTTCTTT.

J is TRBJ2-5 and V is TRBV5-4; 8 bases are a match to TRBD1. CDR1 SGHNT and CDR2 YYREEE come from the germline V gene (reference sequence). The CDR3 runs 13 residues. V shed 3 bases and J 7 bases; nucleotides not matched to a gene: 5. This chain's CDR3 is CASSSIGQGTQYF. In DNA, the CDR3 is TGTGCCAGCAGCTCAATCGGACAGGGGACCCAGTACTTC.

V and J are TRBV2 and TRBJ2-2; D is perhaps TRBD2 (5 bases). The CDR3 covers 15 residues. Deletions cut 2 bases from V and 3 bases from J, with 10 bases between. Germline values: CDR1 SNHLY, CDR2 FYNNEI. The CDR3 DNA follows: TGTGCCAGCAGTGAACGGGCTAGCTACACCGGGGAGCTGTTTTTT. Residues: CASSERASYTGELFF.

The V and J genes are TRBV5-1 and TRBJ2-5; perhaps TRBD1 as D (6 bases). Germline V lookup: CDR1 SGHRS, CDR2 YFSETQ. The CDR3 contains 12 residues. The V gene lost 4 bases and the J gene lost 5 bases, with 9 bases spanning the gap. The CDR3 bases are TGCGCCAGCAGCCTAACAGGGGAGACCCAGTACTTC. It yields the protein CASSLTGETQYF.

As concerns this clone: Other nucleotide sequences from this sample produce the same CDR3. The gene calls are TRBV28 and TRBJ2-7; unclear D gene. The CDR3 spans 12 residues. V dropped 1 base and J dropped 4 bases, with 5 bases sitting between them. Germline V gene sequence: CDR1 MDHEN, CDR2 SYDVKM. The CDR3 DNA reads TGTGCCAGCAGTTTATCCCGGTACGAGCAGTACTTC. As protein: CASSLSRYEQYF.

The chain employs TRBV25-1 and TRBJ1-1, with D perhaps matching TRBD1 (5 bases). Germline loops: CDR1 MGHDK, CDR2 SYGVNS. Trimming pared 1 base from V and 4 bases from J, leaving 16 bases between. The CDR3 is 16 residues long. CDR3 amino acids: CASSEFMGQGGTEAFF. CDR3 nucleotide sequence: TGTGCCAGCAGTGAATTTATGGGGCAGGGAGGCACTGAAGCTTTCTTT.

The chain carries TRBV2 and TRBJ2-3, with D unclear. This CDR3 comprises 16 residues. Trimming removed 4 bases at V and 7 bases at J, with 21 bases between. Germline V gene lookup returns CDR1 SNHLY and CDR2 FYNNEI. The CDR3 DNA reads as TGTGCCAGCAGTGGTATTGGCGACACCCTTACCTATACGCAGTATTTT. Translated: CASSGIGDTLTYTQYF.

CDR3 nucleotide sequence: TGTGCCAGCAGCCAATTTCGGGTTACCTCTGGAAACACCATATATTTT. Amino acid sequence: CASSQFRVTSGNTIYF. The chain joins TRBV14 to TRBJ1-3, with D unclear. The germline gives CDR1 SGHDN, CDR2 FVKESK. The CDR3 spans 16 residues. Trimming stripped 2 bases from V and 0 bases from J, with 11 bases between.

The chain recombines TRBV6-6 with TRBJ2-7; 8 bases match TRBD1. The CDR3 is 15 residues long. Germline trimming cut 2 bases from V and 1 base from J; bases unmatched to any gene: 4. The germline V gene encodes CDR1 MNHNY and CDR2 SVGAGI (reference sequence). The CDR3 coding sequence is TGTGCCAGCAGTTACCGACAGGGGTCGTCCTACGAGCAGTACTTC. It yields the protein CASSYRQGSSYEQYF.

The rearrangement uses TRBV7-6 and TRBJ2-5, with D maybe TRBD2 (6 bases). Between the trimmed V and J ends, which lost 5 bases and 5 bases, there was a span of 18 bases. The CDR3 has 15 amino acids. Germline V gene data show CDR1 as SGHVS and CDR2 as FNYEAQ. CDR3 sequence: CASSPPLGTLETQYF. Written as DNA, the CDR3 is TGTGCCAGCAGCCCCCCGTTAGGGACTCTGGAGACCCAGTACTTC.

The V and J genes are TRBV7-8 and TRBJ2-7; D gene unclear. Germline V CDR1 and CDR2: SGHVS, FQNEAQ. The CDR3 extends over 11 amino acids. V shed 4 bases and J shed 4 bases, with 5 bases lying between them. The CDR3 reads CASSSRYEQYF. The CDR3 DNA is TGTGCCAGCAGCTCCAGGTACGAGCAGTACTTC.

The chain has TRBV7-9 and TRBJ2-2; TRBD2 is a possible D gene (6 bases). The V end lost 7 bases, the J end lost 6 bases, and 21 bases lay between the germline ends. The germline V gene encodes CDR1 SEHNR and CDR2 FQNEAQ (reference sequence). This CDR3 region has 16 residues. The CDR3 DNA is TGTGCCAGCACCATCGTCGGGCCTAGCGAACCCGGGGAGCTGTTTTTT. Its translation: CASTIVGPSEPGELFF.

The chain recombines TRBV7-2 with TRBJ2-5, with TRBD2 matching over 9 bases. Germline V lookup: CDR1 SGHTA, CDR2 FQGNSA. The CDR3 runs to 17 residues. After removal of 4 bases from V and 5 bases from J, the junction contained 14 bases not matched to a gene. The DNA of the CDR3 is TGTGCCAGCAGCTCCACGGCGGGGGGGCAAGGGTGGGAGACCCAGTACTTC. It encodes CASSSTAGGQGWETQYF.

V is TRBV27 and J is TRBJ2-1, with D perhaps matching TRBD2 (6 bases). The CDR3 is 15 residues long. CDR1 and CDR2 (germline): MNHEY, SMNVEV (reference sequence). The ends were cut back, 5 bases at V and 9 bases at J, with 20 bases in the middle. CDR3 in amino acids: CASSPNAGTVGEQFF. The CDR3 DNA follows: TGTGCCAGCAGTCCAAACGCGGGGACTGTAGGTGAGCAGTTCTTC.

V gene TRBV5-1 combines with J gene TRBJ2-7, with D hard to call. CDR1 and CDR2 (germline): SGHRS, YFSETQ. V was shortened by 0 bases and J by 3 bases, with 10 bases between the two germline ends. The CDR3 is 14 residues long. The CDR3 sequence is CASSLETPNYEQYF. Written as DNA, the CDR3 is TGCGCCAGCAGCTTGGAGACACCTAACTACGAGCAGTACTTC.

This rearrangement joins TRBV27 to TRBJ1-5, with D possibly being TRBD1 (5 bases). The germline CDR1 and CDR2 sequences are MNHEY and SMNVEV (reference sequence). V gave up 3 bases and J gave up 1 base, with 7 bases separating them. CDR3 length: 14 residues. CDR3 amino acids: CASSFGGSNQPQHF. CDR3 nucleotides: TGTGCCAGCAGTTTTGGGGGGAGCAATCAGCCCCAGCATTTT.

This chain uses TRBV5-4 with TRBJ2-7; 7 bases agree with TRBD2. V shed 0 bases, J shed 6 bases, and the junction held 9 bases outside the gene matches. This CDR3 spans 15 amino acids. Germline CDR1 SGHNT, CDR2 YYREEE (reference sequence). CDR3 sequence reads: CASSLVAGVGLEQYF. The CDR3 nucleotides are TGTGCCAGCAGCTTGGTGGCGGGAGTCGGCCTCGAGCAGTACTTC.

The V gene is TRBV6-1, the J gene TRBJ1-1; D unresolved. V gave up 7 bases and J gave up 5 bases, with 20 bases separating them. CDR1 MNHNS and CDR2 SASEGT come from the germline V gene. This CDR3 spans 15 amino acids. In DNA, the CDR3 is TGTGCCAGCACTCGGGCGCTGGGATCGGGAACTGAAGCTTTCTTT. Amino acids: CASTRALGSGTEAFF.

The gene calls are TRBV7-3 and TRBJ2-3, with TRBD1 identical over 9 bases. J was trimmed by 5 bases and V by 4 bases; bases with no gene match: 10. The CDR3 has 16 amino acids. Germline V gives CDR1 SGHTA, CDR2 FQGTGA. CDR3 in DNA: TGTGCCAGCAGCTCCCAACCGACAGGGGGGTTAGATACGCAGTATTTT. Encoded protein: CASSSQPTGGLDTQYF. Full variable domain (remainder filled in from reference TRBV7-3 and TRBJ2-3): GAGVSQTPSNKVTEKGKYVELRCDPISGHTALYWYRQSLGQGPEFLIYFQGTGAADDSGLPNDRFFAVRPEGSVSTLKIQRTERGDSAVYLCASSSQPTGGLDTQYFGPGTRLTVL.

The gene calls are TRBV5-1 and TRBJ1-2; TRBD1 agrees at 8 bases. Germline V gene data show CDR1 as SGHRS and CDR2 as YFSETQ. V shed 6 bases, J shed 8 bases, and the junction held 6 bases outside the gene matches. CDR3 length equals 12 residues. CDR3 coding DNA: TGCGCCAGCACTGCAGGGGGCTTGGGCTACACCTTC. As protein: CASTAGGLGYTF.

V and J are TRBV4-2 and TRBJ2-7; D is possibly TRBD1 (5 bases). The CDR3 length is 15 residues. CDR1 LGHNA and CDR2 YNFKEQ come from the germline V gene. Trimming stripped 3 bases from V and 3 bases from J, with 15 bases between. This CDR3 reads CASSQMIRDSYEQYF. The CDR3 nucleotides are TGTGCCAGCAGCCAGATGATACGAGACAGCTACGAGCAGTACTTC.

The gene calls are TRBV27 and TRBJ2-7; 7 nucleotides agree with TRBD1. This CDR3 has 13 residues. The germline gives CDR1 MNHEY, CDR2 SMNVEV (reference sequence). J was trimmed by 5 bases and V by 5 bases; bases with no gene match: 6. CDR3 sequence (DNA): TGTGCCAGCAGTCCTCGGACAGGAAACGAGCAGTACTTC. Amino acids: CASSPRTGNEQYF.

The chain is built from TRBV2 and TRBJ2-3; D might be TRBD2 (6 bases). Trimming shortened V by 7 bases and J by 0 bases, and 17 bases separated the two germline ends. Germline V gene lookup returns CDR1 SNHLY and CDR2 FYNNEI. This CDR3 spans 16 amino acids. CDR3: CASKKGGAASTDTQYF. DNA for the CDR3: TGTGCCAGCAAAAAAGGCGGGGCGGCTAGCACAGATACGCAGTATTTT.